This T cell receptor beta chain was sequenced during a study of cytomegalovirus exposure and HLA in healthy donors. Trimming left V 2 bases short and J 7 bases short, with 15 bases between. This CDR3 comprises 16 residues. Germline CDR1 reads MNHEY; CDR2 reads SMNVEV (reference sequence). Donors consisted of healthy bone marrow donors. This clone was recorded a few times. A multiplex PCR was run with 60 Vbeta primers and 13 Jbeta primers. The authors' processing: A later analysis tallied 87 million or so unique TCR beta chains, some 12 million of them shared. Sequenced by immunoSEQ multiplex PCR; TCRdb stores in-frame clones only, minus some. The D gene and trimming were derived from the DNA, and the V and J assignments and clone size from that table. Of hundreds of thousands of clones listed, 75% to 80% are singletons.

J is TRBJ1-6 and V is TRBV27; no reliable D call. The receptor was derived from a male donor in good health and CMV-seronegative. The sample taken for sequencing was PBMCs. CDR3 amino acids: CASSLRPIEWNSPLHF. CDR3 coding DNA: TGTGCCAGCAGTTTACGTCCGATTGAGTGGAATTCACCCCTCCACTTT.